Listed below are T cell receptor beta chains from one sample, sequenced in a study of T cells in Graves' hyperthyroidism and ophthalmopathy. TCRdb re-called the multiplex PCR reads through MiXCR, storing one row per CDR3 protein. Of about 250,000 distinct CDR3 sequences in the sample, 20% to 25% were seen once. What was sequenced was blood. The receptor set was obtained from a man in his thirties or forties with Graves' ophthalmopathy. Each CDR3 is given with its conserved first and last residue. A D gene is named only where the DNA matches it firmly.

v_call d_call cdr3_aa
TRBV5-6 - CASSPTTSTYEQYF
TRBV2 - CASSSINEQFF
TRBV12-3/TRBV12-4 - CASTQGTWDTQYF
TRBV12-3/TRBV12-4 - CASSYPGGDISYEQYF
TRBV2 - CASSKTGTNEKLFF
TRBV11-3 - CASSLGGEAAFF
TRBV24-1 TRBD2 CATSDLSGSVHEQFF
TRBV28 - CASSLLLELMNTEAFF
TRBV5-6 - CASSLGGAYSYEQYF
TRBV24-1 - CATSDEGFDQPQHF
TRBV10-2 - CASSDLLDLARTEAFF
TRBV27 - CASSLYQRRSYEQYF
TRBV12-3/TRBV12-4 - CASLRREPLYNEQFF
TRBV27 TRBD1 CASSTGVGTEAFF
TRBV28 - CASRTGTGIYSNQPQHF
TRBV9 - CASSVGNSYEQYF
TRBV7-9 - CASSLGGADEQYF
TRBV20-1 TRBD2 CSADGTSGVYNEQFF
TRBV19 - CASSPQGVSEKLFF
TRBV3-1 TRBD1 CASSLSLTGLYGYTF
TRBV19 - CASSIGGAYEQYF
TRBV5-5 TRBD2 CASSAGTSLATQYF
TRBV25-1 TRBD1 CASSDPGGNTEAFF
TRBV19 TRBD2 CASSSLAGEEQFF
TRBV11-2 - CASSLQLWDEQFF
TRBV9 - CASSVSGLDFNEQFF
TRBV6-1 - CASRPAGGFSNQPQHF
TRBV11-2 - CASSQDVLLAHEQYF
TRBV18 TRBD1 CASSTIRDRGNEQYF
TRBV7-2 - CASSWGGGGTQRDYNEQFF